One T cell receptor beta chain is described in this entry. From germline, CDR1 is SGHDN and CDR2 FVKESK. V shed 4 bases and J shed 5 bases, with 11 bases lying between them. This CDR3 is built from 14 residues. This sample is drawn from a study of blood T cell dynamics during melanoma immunotherapy. Across the study: Patients with metastatic melanoma got pembrolizumab or nivolumab-ipilimumab as first-line care.

DNA loading was fixed at 350 ng for all bulk PBMC samples. Sequencing used immunoSEQ multiplex PCR; TCRdb keeps in-frame clones, though not all of them. Of 8,200 or so clones listed, 88% are singletons. Time point meaning: week 3, after first cycle of checkpoint inhibitor. Blood was drawn before treatment and at week 3 after checkpoint blockade. At 12 weeks after first infusion, RECIST 1.1 defined response for most patients. The sequencing here drew on blood, taken from a patient treated with checkpoint blockade. This chain uses TRBV14 with TRBJ1-4, with a possible D match to TRBD1 (6 bases). This TCR came from a human donor with melanoma. CDR3 DNA: TGTGCCAGCAGCCCCGGGACATTCAATGAAAAACTGTTTTTT. Its translation: CASSPGTFNEKLFF. Combining the CDR3 with reference TRBV14 and TRBJ1-4 gives the whole variable domain EAGVTQFPSHSVIEKGQTVTLRCDPISGHDNLYWYRRVMGKEIKFLLHFVKESKQDESGMPNNRFLAERTGGTYSTLKVQPAELEDSGVYFCASSPGTFNEKLFFGSGTQLSVL.